This note documents a single TCR beta chain sequence. The data are from a study of blood T cell repertoires in COVID-19. As for the study in general: Specimens from acute and convalescent COVID-19 originated in the United States, Italy and Spain. T cells, B-cell-depleted T cells, or PBMCs provided the cDNA or gDNA that served as material.

The V end was cut by 2 bases, the J end by 0 bases, with 11 bases between. The CDR3 is made up of 15 amino acids. The V gene's germline CDR1 is ENHRY and CDR2 SYGVKD. This table comes from immunoSEQ multiplex PCR, and its TCRdb copy is limited to in-frame clones, with some not included. The sample yields about 130,000 clones, about four fifths seen once. Sequenced sample: peripheral blood. The V call is TRBV10-3, the J call TRBJ2-7; D may be TRBD1 (6 bases). This clonotype originated in a man in his 60s with acute or convalescent COVID-19. CDR3 in amino acids: CAISEGGTVSYEQYF. Here the CDR3 DNA reads TGTGCCATCAGTGAGGGGGGCACAGTCTCCTACGAGCAGTACTTC.